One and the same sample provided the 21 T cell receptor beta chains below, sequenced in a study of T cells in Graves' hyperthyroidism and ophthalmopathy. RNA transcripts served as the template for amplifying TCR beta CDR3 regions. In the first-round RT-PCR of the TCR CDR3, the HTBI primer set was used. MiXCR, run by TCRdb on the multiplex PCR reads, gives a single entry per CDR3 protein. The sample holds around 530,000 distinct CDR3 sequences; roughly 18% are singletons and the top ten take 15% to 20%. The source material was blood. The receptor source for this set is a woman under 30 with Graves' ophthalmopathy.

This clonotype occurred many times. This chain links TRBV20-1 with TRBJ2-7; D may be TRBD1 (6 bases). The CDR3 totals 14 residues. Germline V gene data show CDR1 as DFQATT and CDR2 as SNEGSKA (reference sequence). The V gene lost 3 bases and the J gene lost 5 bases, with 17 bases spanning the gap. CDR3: CSARAKQGSNEQYF. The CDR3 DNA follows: TGCAGTGCTAGGGCCAAACAGGGTAGCAACGAGCAGTACTTC.

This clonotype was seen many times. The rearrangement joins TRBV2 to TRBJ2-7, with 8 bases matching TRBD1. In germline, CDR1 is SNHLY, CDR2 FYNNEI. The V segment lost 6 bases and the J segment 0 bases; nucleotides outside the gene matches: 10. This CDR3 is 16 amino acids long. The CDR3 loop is CASRRVDRESSYEQYF. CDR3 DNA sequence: TGTGCCAGCAGGAGGGTGGACAGGGAAAGCTCCTACGAGCAGTACTTC.

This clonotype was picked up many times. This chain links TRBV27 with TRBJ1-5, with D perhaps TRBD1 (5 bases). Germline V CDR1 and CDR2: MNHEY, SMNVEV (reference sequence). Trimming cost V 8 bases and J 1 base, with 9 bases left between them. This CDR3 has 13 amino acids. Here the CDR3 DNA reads TGTGCCAGCGGATGGGGGAGCAATCAGCCCCAGCATTTT. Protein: CASGWGSNQPQHF.

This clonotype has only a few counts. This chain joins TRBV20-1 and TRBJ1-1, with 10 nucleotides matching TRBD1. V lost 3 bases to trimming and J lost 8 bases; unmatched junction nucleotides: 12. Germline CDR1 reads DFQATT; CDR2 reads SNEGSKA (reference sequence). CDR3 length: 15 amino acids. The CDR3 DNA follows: TGCAGTGCTAGTGGGGGACAGGGGCAACTGTCAGAAGCTTTCTTT. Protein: CSASGGQGQLSEAFF.

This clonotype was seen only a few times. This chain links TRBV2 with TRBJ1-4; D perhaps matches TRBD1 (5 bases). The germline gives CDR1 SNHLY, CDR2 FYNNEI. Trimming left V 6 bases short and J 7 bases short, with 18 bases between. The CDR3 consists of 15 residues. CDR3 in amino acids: CASRDLRGAGEKLFF. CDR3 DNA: TGTGCCAGCAGAGACCTACGAGGGGCGGGTGAAAAACTGTTTTTT.

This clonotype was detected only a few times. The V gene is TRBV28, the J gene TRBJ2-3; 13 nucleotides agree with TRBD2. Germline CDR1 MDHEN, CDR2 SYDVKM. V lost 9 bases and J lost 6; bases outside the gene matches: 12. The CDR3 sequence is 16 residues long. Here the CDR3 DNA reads TGTGCCAGTAATACCGGGACTAGCGGGAAATGGGATACGCAGTATTTT. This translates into CASNTGTSGKWDTQYF.

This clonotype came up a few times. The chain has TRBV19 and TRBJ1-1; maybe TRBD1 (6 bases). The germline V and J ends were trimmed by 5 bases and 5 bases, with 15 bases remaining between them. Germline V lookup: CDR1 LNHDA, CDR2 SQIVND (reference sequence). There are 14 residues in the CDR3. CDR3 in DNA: TGTGCCAGTAGTCCATCTGGGGGCAGGACTGAAGCTTTCTTT. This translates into CASSPSGGRTEAFF.

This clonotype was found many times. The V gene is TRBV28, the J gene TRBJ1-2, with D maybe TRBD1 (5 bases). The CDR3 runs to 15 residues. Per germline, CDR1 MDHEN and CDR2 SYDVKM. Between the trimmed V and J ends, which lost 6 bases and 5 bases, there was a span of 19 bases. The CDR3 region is CASSPPPRGDYGYTF. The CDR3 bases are TGTGCCAGCAGCCCCCCTCCTCGGGGGGATTATGGCTACACCTTC.

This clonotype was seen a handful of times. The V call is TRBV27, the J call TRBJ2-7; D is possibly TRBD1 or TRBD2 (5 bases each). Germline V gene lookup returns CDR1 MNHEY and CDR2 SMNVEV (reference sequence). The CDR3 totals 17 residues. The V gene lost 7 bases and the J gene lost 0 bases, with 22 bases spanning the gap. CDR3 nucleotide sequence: TGTGCCAGCAACCTTTTCCCAAGGGACCGCCACTCCTACGAGCAGTACTTC. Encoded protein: CASNLFPRDRHSYEQYF.

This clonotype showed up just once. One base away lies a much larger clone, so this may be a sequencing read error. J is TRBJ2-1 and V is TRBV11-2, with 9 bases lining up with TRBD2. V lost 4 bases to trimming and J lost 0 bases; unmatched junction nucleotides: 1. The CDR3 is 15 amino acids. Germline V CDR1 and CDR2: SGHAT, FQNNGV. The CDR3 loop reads CASSSSGASYNEQFF. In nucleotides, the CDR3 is TGTGCCAGCAGCTCTAGCGGGGCCTCCTACAATGAGCAGTTCTTC.

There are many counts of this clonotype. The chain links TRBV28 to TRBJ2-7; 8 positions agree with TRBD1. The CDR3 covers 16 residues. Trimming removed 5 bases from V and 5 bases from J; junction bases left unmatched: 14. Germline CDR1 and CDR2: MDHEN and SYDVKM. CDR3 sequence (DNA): TGTGCCAGCAGTATCGACTCCGGGACAGGTATCGACGAGCAGTACTTC. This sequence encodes CASSIDSGTGIDEQYF.

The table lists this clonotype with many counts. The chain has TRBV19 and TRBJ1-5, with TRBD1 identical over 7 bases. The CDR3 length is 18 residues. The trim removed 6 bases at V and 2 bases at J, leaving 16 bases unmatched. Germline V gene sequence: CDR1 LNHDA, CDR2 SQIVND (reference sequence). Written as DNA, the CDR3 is TGTGCCAGTAGCCTGACAGGGAGCGTCAGTGGTCGCAATCAGCCCCAGCATTTT. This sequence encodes CASSLTGSVSGRNQPQHF.

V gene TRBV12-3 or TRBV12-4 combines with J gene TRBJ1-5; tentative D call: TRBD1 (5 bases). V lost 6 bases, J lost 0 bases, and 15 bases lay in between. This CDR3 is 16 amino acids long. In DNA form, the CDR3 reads TGTGCCAGCAGGACCGAGGGACTTTTTAGCAATCAGCCCCAGCATTTT. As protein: CASRTEGLFSNQPQHF.

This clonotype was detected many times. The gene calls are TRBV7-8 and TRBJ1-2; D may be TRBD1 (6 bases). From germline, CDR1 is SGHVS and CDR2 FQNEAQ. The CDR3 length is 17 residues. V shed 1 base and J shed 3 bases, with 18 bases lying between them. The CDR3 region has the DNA TGTGCCAGCAGCTTAGGTAGCGAGGGGGTTGAGGACTATGGCTACACCTTC. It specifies CASSLGSEGVEDYGYTF.

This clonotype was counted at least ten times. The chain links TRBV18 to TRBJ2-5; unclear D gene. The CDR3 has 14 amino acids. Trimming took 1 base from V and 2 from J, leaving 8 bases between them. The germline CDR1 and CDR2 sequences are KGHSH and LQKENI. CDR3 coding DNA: TGTGCCAGCTCACCACGCGGCCAACAAGAGACCCAGTACTTC. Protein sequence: CASSPRGQQETQYF.

CDR3 region: CASSLGRQGPPYEQYF. In nucleotides, the CDR3 is TGTGCCAGCAGTTTAGGACGACAGGGGCCCCCCTACGAGCAGTACTTC. The chain has TRBV28 and TRBJ2-7, with 8 positions matching TRBD1. The germline gives CDR1 MDHEN, CDR2 SYDVKM. The length of the CDR3 is 16 residues. The ends lost 2 bases at V and 2 bases at J; junction bases unmatched: 8.

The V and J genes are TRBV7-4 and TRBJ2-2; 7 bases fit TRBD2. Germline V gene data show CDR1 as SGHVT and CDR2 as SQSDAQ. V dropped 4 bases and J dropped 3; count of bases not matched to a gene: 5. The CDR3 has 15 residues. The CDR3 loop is CASSSTSLYTGELFF. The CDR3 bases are TGTGCCAGCAGCTCGACTAGCTTGTACACCGGGGAGCTGTTTTTT.

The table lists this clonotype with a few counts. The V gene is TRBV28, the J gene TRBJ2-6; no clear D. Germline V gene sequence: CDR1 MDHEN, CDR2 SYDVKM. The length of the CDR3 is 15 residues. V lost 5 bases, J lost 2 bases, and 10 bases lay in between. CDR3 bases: TGTGCCAGCAGTGCCGGTGGGCCTGGGGCCAACGTCCTGACTTTC. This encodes CASSAGGPGANVLTF.

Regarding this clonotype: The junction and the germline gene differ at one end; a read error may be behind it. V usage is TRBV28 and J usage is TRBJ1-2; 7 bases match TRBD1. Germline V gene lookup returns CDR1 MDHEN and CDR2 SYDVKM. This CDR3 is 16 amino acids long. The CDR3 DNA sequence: TGTGCCAGCAGTTTGGGACAGAGGGGTGCTAACTATGGCCACACCTTC. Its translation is CASSLGQRGANYGHTF.

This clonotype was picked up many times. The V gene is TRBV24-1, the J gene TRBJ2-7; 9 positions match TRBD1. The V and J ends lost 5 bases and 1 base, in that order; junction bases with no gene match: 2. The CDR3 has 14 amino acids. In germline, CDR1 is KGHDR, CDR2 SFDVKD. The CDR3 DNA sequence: TGTGCCACCAGTGGGGGACAGGGTTCCTACGAGCAGTACTTC. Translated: CATSGGQGSYEQYF.

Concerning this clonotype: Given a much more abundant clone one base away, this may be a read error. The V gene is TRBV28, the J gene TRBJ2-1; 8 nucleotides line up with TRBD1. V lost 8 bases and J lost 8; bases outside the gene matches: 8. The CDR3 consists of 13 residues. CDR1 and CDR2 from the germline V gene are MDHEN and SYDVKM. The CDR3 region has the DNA TGTGCCAGCGGAGGACAGGGTAGTGATGAGCAGTTCTTC. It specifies CASGGQGSDEQFF. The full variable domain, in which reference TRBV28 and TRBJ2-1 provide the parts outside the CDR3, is DVKVTQSSRYLVKRTGEKVFLECVQDMDHENMFWYRQDPGLGLRLIYFSYDVKMKEKGDIPEGYSVSREKKERFSLILESASTNQTSMYLCASGGQGSDEQFFGPGTRLTVL.